This TCR beta chain was captured in a study of graft-versus-host responses after intestinal transplantation. Turning to the study itself: Recipients across the board were started on anti-thymocyte globulin induction, then kept on tacrolimus and steroids for around three years.

Of note for this clone: What it binds is not known.

Libraries were prepared by immunoSEQ multiplex PCR; TCRdb keeps only in-frame clonotypes and omits some of them. The sample holds under 130,000 clones, approximately 93% seen once. After removal of 4 bases from V and 8 bases from J, the junction contained 3 bases not matched to a gene. The CDR3 covers 13 residues. Germline CDR1 reads MGHRA; CDR2 reads YSYEKL. The sample consisted of unstimulated CD8+ T cells sorted from spleen or lymph node cells, taken before intestinal transplant. The chain recombines TRBV4-1 with TRBJ2-1; 9 bases are a match to TRBD2. This clonotype was sampled from a human donor who received an intestinal transplant. The DNA for the CDR3 is TGCGCCAGCAGCCTCGGGACTAGCCATGAGCAGTTCTTC. Protein product: CASSLGTSHEQFF.